This T cell receptor (beta chain) is from a study of blood T cells in healthy people across ages. Germline CDR1 is SGHRS and CDR2 is YFSETQ. The CDR3 loop spans 17 amino acids. For the second PCR, which ran for roughly 6 to 12 cycles, a sample-barcoded 5' primer and a J-beta primer mix were used. Each CDR3 protein is one row after TCRdb ran MiXCR on the 5' RACE reads. Of around 1,800,000 distinct CDR3 sequences in the sample, approximately 39% were seen once. This clonotype was found a few times. The receptor's source is a human donor in good health. This chain uses TRBV5-1 with TRBJ2-4, with D possibly matching TRBD1 (6 bases). TRBJ2-7 explains the end of the DNA better; the J call may be wrong. The source material was blood. As DNA, the CDR3 is TGCGCCAGCAGCTTATTCGAAGCCCCGACAGGAACTTACGAGCAGTACTTC. It codes for CASSLFEAPTGTYEQYF.